This T cell receptor (beta chain) derives from a study of OX40 agonist ivuxolimab in advanced cancers. General study points: Clones of CD4+ and CD8+ blood T cells grew by week 6 at doses of 0.1 to 3.0 mg/kg. It was not determined which antigens were specifically recognized by the peripheral T cells that had undergone clonal expansion.

V trimming: 6 bases; J trimming: 1 base; junction bases outside the gene matches: 3. CDR3 length equals 12 residues. CDR1 is SQVTM, CDR2 ANQGSEA, per germline. Only in-frame clones appear in the TCRdb table, and some are missing; sequencing was by immunoSEQ multiplex PCR. The data show 45,000 to 60,000 clones, about nine tenths seen once. This clone was detected only a few times. What it binds is unknown. The sample in question was CD4+ or CD8+ T cells sorted from blood, obtained in a trial of the OX40 agonist ivuxolimab. The sequence was collected from an adult with an advanced solid tumor such as melanoma, head and neck, liver or kidney cancer. The chain joins TRBV29-1 to TRBJ2-7; TRBD1 aligns across 7 bases. The CDR3 DNA reads TGCAGCGTAGGGGACAGTTCCTACGAGCAGTACTTC. This codes for CSVGDSSYEQYF.